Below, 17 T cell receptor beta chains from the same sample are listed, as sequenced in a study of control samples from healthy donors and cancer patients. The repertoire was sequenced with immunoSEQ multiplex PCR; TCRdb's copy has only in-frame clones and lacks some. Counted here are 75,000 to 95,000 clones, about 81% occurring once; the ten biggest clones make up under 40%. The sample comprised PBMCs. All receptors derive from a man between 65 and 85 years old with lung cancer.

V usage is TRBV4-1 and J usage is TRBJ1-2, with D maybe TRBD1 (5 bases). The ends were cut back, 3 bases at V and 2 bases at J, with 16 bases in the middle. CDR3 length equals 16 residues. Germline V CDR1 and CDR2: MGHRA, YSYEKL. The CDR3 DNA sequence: TGCGCCAGCAGCCAGCCCCAGGGAAGCCAGAACTATGGCTACACCTTC. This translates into CASSQPQGSQNYGYTF.

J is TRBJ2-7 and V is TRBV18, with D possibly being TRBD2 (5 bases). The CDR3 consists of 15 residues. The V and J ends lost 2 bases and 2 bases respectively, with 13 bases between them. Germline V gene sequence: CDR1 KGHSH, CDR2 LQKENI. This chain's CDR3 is CASSPDGREPYEQYF. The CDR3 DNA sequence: TGTGCCAGCTCACCAGACGGACGGGAACCCTACGAGCAGTACTTC.

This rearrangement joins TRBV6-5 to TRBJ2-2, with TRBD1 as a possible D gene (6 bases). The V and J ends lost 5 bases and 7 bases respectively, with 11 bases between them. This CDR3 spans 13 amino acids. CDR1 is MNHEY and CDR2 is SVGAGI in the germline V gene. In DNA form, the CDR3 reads TGTGCCAGCAGTCTGGGACATGGCGGGGAGCTGTTTTTT. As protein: CASSLGHGGELFF.

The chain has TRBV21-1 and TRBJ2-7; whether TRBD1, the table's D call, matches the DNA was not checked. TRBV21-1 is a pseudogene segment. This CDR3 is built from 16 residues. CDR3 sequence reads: CASTGKRTGSGYEQYF. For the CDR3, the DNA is TGTGCCAGCACCGGAAAAAGGACAGGTTCAGGTTACGAGCAGTACTTC.

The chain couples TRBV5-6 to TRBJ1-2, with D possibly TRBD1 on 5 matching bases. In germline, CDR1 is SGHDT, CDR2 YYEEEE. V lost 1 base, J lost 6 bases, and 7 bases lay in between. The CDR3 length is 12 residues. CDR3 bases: TGTGCCAGCAGCTTGTGGGGGGATGGCTACACCTTC. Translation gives CASSLWGDGYTF.

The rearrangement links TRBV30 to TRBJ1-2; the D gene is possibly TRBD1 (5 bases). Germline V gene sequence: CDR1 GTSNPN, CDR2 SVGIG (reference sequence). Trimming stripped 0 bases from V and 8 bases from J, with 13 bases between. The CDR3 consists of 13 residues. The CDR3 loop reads CAWSVQGAEGYTF. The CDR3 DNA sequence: TGTGCCTGGAGTGTACAAGGGGCAGAAGGCTACACCTTC.

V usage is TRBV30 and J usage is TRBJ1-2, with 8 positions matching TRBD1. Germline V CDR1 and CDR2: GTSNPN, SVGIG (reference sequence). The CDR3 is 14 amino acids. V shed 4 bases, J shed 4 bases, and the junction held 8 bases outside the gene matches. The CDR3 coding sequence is TGTGCCTGGAATCGCGGACAGGGCAGCTATGGCTACACCTTC. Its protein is CAWNRGQGSYGYTF.

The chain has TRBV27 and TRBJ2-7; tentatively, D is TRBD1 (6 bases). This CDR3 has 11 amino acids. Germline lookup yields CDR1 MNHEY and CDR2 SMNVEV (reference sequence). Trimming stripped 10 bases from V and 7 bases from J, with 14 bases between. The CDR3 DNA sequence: TGTGCCACCACAGGGCTGGGAGAGCAGTACTTC. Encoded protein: CATTGLGEQYF.

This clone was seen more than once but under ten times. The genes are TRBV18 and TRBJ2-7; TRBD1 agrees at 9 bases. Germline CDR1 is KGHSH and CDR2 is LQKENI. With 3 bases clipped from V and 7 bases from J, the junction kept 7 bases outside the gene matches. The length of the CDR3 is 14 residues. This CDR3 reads CASSPGTGLGEQYF. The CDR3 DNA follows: TGTGCCAGCTCACCGGGGACAGGGCTGGGGGAGCAGTACTTC.

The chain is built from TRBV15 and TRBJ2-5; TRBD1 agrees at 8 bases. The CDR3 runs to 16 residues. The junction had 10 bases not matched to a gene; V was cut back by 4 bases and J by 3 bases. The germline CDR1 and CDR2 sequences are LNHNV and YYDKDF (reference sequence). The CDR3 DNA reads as TGTGCCACCAGCACAGGCTTGGGACAGGCAGAAGAGACCCAGTACTTC. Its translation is CATSTGLGQAEETQYF.

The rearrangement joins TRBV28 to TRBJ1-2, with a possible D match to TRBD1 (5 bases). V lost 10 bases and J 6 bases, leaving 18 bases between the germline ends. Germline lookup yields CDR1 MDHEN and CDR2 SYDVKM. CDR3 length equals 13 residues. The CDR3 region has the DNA TGTGCCATCCATCGCGGGGGTAAGGATGGCTACACCTTC. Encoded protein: CAIHRGGKDGYTF.

The CDR3 is CASRGIGQGAGELFF. The CDR3 DNA follows: TGTGCCAGCAGGGGAATTGGACAGGGGGCCGGGGAGCTGTTTTTT. The V gene is TRBV2, the J gene TRBJ2-2; 10 bases map to TRBD1. Germline CDR1 reads SNHLY; CDR2 reads FYNNEI. This CDR3 has 15 residues. V lost 6 bases, J lost 6 bases, and 7 bases stayed unmatched.

The CDR3 DNA is TGTGCCAGCCAATACGCGGGGGGGAACACCGGGGAGCTGTTTTTT. Protein: CASQYAGGNTGELFF. The rearrangement uses TRBV6-6 and TRBJ2-2; 8 bases match TRBD2. The CDR3 covers 15 residues. Germline-derived CDR1 and CDR2 are MNHNY and SVGAGI (reference sequence). J was trimmed by 1 base and V by 8 bases; bases with no gene match: 6.

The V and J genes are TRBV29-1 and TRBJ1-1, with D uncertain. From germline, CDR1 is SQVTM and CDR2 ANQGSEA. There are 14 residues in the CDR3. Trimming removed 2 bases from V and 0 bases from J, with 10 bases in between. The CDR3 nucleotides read TGCAGCGTTGAACTTTTTCATATGAACACTGAAGCTTTCTTT. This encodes CSVELFHMNTEAFF.

CDR3 amino acids: CATSRENRVKGAEAFF. The CDR3, as DNA: TGTGCCACCAGCAGGGAAAATCGGGTAAAGGGCGCTGAAGCTTTCTTT. The rearrangement joins TRBV15 to TRBJ1-1; D remains ambiguous. With 3 bases removed from V and 6 bases from J, the gap between germline ends came to 20 bases. Looked up from germline, CDR1 is LNHNV and CDR2 is YYDKDF (reference sequence). The CDR3 length is 16 residues.

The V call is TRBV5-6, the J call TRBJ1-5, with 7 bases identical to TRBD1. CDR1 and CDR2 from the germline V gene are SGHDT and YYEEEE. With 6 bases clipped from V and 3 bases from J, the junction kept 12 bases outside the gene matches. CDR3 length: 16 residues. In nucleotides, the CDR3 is TGTGCCAGCAACTCTACCAGTGACAGGGTCAATCAGCCCCAGCATTTT. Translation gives CASNSTSDRVNQPQHF.

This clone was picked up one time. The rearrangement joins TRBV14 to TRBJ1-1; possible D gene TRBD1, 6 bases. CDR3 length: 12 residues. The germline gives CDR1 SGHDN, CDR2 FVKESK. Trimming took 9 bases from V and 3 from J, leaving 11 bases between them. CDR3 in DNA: TGTGCCAGTGGACAGTCACACACTGAAGCTTTCTTT. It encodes CASGQSHTEAFF.